A selection of T cell receptor beta chains follows, all from one sample in a study of identical twins. In TCRdb, the 5' RACE reads were re-called with MiXCR into one record per CDR3 protein. Here the sample spans approximately 1.8 million distinct CDR3 sequences, less than 40% being singletons. Material: cord blood. The receptor set was obtained from a newborn girl in good health. CDR3s include the opening cysteine and the closing phenylalanine or tryptophan. Fields, in order: CDR3 protein, CDR3 DNA, V gene, J gene, clone size, D gene. A D gene is named only where the DNA matches it firmly. Size is stated for part of the rows, as once, few or many counts, or as a class when the clone is expanded.

CDR3: CASSPAGSPNYGYTF
DNA: TGTGCCAGCAGCCCTGCAGGGAGTCCTAACTATGGCTACACCTTC
V: TRBV7-9
J: TRBJ1-2
size: few
D: -

CDR3: CASGTSWRWEQYF
DNA: TGTGCCAGCGGAACTAGCTGGAGGTGGGAGCAGTACTTC
V: TRBV16
J: TRBJ2-7
size: few
D: -

CDR3: CSAQTGGRNEKLFF
DNA: TGCAGTGCGCAGACAGGGGGCAGGAATGAAAAACTGTTTTTT
V: TRBV20-1
J: TRBJ1-4
size: -
D: TRBD1

CDR3: CSGLTGHTEAFF
DNA: TGCAGCGGCTTGACAGGGCACACTGAAGCTTTCTTT
V: TRBV29-1
J: TRBJ1-1
size: -
D: TRBD1

CDR3: CASSFPLGGGFSKGQPQHF
DNA: TGTGCCAGCAGTTTTCCCCTCGGGGGCGGATTTTCTAAAGGTCAGCCCCAGCATTTT
V: TRBV28
J: TRBJ1-5
size: -
D: -

CDR3: CASTLMTDCSYEQYF
DNA: TGTGCCAGCACCCTCATGACGGACTGCTCCTACGAGCAGTACTTC
V: TRBV21-1
J: TRBJ2-7
size: few
D: -

CDR3: CASSRRGVAYNEQFF
DNA: TGTGCCAGCAGCCGGCGGGGGGTCGCTTACAATGAGCAGTTCTTC
V: TRBV3-1
J: TRBJ2-1
size: few
D: TRBD2

CDR3: CASSLFQGPDLNTEAFF
DNA: TGTGCCAGCAGCTTGTTCCAGGGGCCGGACTTGAACACTGAAGCTTTCTTT
V: TRBV5-4
J: TRBJ1-1
size: few
D: -

CDR3: CASRGQRAFF
DNA: TGTGCCAGCAGGGGACAGAGAGCTTTCTTT
V: TRBV12-3/TRBV12-4
J: TRBJ1-1
size: -
D: TRBD1

CDR3: CAIGLYNTDTQYF
DNA: TGTGCCATCGGACTTTACAACACAGATACGCAGTATTTT
V: TRBV27
J: TRBJ2-3
size: few
D: -

CDR3: CASSSITALGSTGELFF
DNA: TGTGCCAGCAGTTCCATTACGGCCCTCGGGAGCACCGGGGAGCTGTTTTTT
V: TRBV27
J: TRBJ2-2
size: -
D: -

CDR3: CACSSLRQGEKLFF
DNA: TGTGCCTGCAGTTCGCTAAGACAGGGTGAAAAACTGTTTTTT
V: TRBV28
J: TRBJ1-4
size: -
D: TRBD1

CDR3: CASRLDRKVGSSTEAFF
DNA: TGTGCCAGCAGATTAGACAGGAAGGTTGGTTCGTCCACTGAAGCTTTCTTT
V: TRBV7-9
J: TRBJ1-1
size: -
D: -

CDR3: CSARDPYGTPSYEQYF
DNA: TGCAGTGCTAGGGACCCGTACGGGACCCCCTCCTACGAGCAGTACTTC
V: TRBV20-1
J: TRBJ2-7
size: many
D: -

CDR3: CASSQDRGGSPLHF
DNA: TGTGCCAGCAGCCAAGATCGGGGGGGTTCACCCCTCCACTTT
V: TRBV14
J: TRBJ1-6
size: few
D: -

CDR3: CASSLLASGEQFF
DNA: TGTGCCAGCAGCTTATTGGCTAGTGGTGAGCAGTTCTTC
V: TRBV7-6
J: TRBJ2-1
size: few
D: -

CDR3: CASSIGSEQYF
DNA: TGCGCCAGCAGCATAGGGAGTGAGCAGTACTTC
V: TRBV5-1
J: TRBJ2-5
size: -
D: -

CDR3: CASSHHSGKLTDTQCF
DNA: TGTGCCAGCAGCCATCATAGCGGGAAGCTCACAGATACGCAGTGTTTT
V: TRBV27
J: TRBJ2-3
size: -
D: TRBD2

CDR3: CASSAKDRAASPPHF
DNA: TGTGCCAGCAGTGCGAAGGACAGGGCGGCTTCACCCCCCCACTTT
V: TRBV6-6
J: TRBJ1-6
size: -
D: TRBD1

CDR3: CASSVLGETQYF
DNA: TGCGCCAGCAGCGTTCTCGGGGAGACCCAGTACTTC
V: TRBV5-1
J: TRBJ2-5
size: few
D: -

CDR3: CSLRASGSSYNEQFF
DNA: TGCAGCCTGAGGGCTAGCGGGAGCTCCTACAATGAGCAGTTCTTC
V: TRBV29-1
J: TRBJ2-1
size: -
D: TRBD2

CDR3: CASWAIYEQFF
DNA: TGTGCCAGCTGGGCCATTTATGAGCAGTTCTTC
V: TRBV9
J: TRBJ2-1
size: -
D: -

CDR3: CASQWGGVNTGELFF
DNA: TGTGCCAGCCAGTGGGGCGGAGTGAACACCGGGGAGCTGTTTTTT
V: TRBV2
J: TRBJ2-2
size: -
D: -

CDR3: CASSDPREQYF
DNA: TGTGCCAGCAGTGATCCCCGGGAGCAGTACTTC
V: TRBV2
J: TRBJ2-7
size: -
D: -

CDR3: CASSPPGGKQYF
DNA: TGTGCCAGCAGCCCTCCGGGAGGAAAGCAGTACTTC
V: TRBV2
J: TRBJ2-7
size: many
D: TRBD2

CDR3: CAGSQEEAYTQYF
DNA: TGCGCCGGCAGCCAAGAAGAGGCTTATACGCAGTATTTT
V: TRBV4-1
J: TRBJ2-3
size: -
D: -

CDR3: CASSPNGGNGYTF
DNA: TGTGCCAGCAGCCCAAATGGGGGAAATGGCTACACCTTC
V: TRBV5-6
J: TRBJ1-2
size: few
D: -

CDR3: CASSLIFSHNEQFF
DNA: TGTGCCAGCAGCCTTATATTCTCTCACAATGAGCAGTTCTTC
V: TRBV28
J: TRBJ2-1
size: -
D: -

CDR3: CASSLFDRGTEAFF
DNA: TGTGCCAGCAGTTTATTCGACAGGGGCACTGAAGCTTTCTTT
V: TRBV12-3/TRBV12-4
J: TRBJ1-1
size: few
D: TRBD1

CDR3: CASDTGLAGLLAYEQYF
DNA: TGTGCCTCAGATACGGGACTAGCGGGACTTTTAGCCTACGAGCAGTACTTC
V: TRBV7-9
J: TRBJ2-7
size: -
D: TRBD2

CDR3: CASSLGAGTDTEAFF
DNA: TGCGCCAGCAGCTTGGGGGCAGGGACCGACACTGAAGCTTTCTTT
V: TRBV5-1
J: TRBJ1-1
size: -
D: -

CDR3: CASSYLAGFKETQYF
DNA: TGTGCCAGCAGTTATCTAGCGGGTTTTAAAGAGACCCAGTACTTC
V: TRBV6-2/TRBV6-3
J: TRBJ2-5
size: -
D: TRBD2

CDR3: CASSSPLAGSETQYF
DNA: TGCGCCAGCAGCTCCCCACTAGCGGGGTCAGAGACCCAGTACTTC
V: TRBV5-1
J: TRBJ2-5
size: -
D: TRBD2

CDR3: CASSKVLMSEHPRFF
DNA: TGTGCCAGCAGCAAAGTTTTGATGTCGGAACACCCCAGGTTCTTC
V: TRBV21-1
J: TRBJ2-1
size: -
D: -

CDR3: CSARGPSGRATNEQFF
DNA: TGCAGTGCTAGAGGTCCTAGCGGGAGGGCCACCAATGAGCAGTTCTTC
V: TRBV20-1
J: TRBJ2-1
size: -
D: TRBD2

CDR3: CASSDLGILAKNIQYF
DNA: TGTGCCAGCAGTGACCTTGGCATCCTAGCCAAAAACATTCAGTACTTC
V: TRBV6-1
J: TRBJ2-4
size: -
D: -

CDR3: CSASQGVGYEQYF
DNA: TGCAGCGCCTCACAGGGTGTGGGCTACGAGCAGTACTTC
V: TRBV29-1
J: TRBJ2-7
size: few
D: -

CDR3: CASSGEGGLTDTQYF
DNA: TGCGCCAGCAGCGGTGAGGGGGGCCTCACAGATACGCAGTATTTT
V: TRBV5-1
J: TRBJ2-3
size: -
D: -